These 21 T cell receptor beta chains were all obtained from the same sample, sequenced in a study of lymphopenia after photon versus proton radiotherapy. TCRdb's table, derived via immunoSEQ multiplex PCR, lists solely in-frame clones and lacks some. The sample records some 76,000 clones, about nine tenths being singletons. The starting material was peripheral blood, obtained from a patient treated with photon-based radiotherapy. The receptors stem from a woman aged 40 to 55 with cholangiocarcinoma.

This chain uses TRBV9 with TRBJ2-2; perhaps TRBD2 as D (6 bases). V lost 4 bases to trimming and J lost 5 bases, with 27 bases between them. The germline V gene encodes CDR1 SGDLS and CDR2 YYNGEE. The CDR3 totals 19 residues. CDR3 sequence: CASSPRLGSGIAGTGELFF. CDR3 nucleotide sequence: TGTGCCAGCAGCCCTCGTCTCGGGAGTGGGATCGCCGGGACCGGGGAGCTGTTTTTT.

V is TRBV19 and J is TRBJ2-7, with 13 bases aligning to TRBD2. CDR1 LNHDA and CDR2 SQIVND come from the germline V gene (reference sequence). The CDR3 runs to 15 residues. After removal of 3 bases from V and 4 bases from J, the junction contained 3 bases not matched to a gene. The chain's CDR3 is CASSMTSGRWYEQYF. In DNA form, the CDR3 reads TGTGCCAGTAGTATGACTAGCGGGAGGTGGTACGAGCAGTACTTC.

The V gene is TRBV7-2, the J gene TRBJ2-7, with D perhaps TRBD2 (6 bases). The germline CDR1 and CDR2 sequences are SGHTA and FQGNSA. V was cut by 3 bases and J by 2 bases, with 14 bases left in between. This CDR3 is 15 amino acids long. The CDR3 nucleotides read TGTGCCAGCAGCTTGCTAGCGAGTGGGGCCTACGAGCAGTACTTC. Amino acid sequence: CASSLLASGAYEQYF.

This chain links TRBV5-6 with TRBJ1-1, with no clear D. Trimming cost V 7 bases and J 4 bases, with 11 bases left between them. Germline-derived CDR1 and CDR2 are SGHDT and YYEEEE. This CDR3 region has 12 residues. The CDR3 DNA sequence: TGTGCCAGCGGCAACAGTATCACTGAAGCTTTCTTT. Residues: CASGNSITEAFF.

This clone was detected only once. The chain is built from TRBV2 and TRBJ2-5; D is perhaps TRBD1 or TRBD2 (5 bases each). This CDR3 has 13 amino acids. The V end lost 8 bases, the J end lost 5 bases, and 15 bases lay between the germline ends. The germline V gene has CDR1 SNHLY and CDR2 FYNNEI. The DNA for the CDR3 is TGTGCCAGCGCGGGTCAGGGCCAGGAGACCCAGTACTTC. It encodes CASAGQGQETQYF.

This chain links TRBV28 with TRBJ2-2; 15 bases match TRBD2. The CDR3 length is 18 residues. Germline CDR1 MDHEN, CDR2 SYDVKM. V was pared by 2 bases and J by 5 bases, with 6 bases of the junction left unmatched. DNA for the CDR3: TGTGCCAGCAGTTTAGGGGGACTAGCGGGAGGTTATACCGGGGAGCTGTTTTTT. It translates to CASSLGGLAGGYTGELFF.

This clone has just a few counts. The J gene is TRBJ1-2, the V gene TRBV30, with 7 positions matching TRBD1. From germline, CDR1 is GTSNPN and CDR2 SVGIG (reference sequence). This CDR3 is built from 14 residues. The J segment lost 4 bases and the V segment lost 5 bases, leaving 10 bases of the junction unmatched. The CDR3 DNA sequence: TGTGCCTGGCAGCGGACAGGAGTAAGCTATGGCTACACCTTC. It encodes CAWQRTGVSYGYTF.

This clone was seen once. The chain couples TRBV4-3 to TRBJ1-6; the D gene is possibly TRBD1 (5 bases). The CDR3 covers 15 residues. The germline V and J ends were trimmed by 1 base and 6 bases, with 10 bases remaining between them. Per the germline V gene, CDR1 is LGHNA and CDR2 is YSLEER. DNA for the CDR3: TGCGCCAGCAGCCAAGTTGGGGGGTTTAATTCACCCCTCCACTTT. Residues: CASSQVGGFNSPLHF.

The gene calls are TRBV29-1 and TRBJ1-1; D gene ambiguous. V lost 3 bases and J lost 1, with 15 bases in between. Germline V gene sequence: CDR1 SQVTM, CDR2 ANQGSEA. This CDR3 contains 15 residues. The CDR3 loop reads CSVEGKGQANTEAFF. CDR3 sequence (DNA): TGCAGCGTTGAGGGGAAGGGTCAGGCGAACACTGAAGCTTTCTTT.

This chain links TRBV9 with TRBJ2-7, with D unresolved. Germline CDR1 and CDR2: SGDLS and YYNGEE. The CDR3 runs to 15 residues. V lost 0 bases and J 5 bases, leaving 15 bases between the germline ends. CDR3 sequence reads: CASSVEAHSRDEQYF. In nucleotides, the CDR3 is TGTGCCAGCAGCGTAGAGGCACACTCTCGGGACGAGCAGTACTTC. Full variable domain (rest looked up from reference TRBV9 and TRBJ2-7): DSGVTQTPKHLITATGQRVTLRCSPRSGDLSVYWYQQSLDQGLQFLIQYYNGEERAKGNILERFSAQQFPDLHSELNLSSLELGDSALYFCASSVEAHSRDEQYFGPGTRLTVT.

As DNA, the CDR3 is TGTGCCAGCTCAAGGGGGACAGTGGTCGATTCACCCCTCCACTTT. It yields the protein CASSRGTVVDSPLHF. The chain combines TRBV28 with TRBJ1-6; 7 nucleotides align to TRBD1. Trimming took 8 bases from V and 8 from J; bases not matched to a gene: 12. The CDR3 loop spans 15 amino acids. Per the germline V gene, CDR1 is MDHEN and CDR2 is SYDVKM.

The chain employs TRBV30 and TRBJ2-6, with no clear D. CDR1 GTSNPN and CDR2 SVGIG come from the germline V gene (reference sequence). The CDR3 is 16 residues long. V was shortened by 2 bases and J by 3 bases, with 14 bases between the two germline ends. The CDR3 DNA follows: TGTGCCTGGAGTAAGGGCCAGCTTAATGGGGCCAACGTCCTGACTTTC. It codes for CAWSKGQLNGANVLTF.

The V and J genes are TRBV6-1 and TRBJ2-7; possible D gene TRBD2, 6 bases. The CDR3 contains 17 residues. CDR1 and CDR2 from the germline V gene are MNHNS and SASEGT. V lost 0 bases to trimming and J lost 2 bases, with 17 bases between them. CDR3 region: CASSEADAGKIAYEQYF. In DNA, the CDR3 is TGTGCCAGCAGTGAAGCGGACGCGGGGAAGATTGCCTACGAGCAGTACTTC.

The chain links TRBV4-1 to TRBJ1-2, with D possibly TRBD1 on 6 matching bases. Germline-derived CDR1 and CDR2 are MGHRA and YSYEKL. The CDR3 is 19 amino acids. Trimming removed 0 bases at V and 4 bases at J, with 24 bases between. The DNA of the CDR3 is TGCGCCAGCAGCCAAGATTCAAAGTGGGGCCGAGCAGGGGCCTATGGCTACACCTTC. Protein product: CASSQDSKWGRAGAYGYTF.

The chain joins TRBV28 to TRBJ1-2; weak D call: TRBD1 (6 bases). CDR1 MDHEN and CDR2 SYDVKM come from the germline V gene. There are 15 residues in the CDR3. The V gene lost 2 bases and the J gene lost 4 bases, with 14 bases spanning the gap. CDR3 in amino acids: CASSLPSGTSYGYTF. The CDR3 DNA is TGTGCCAGCAGTTTACCGTCCGGGACAAGCTATGGCTACACCTTC.

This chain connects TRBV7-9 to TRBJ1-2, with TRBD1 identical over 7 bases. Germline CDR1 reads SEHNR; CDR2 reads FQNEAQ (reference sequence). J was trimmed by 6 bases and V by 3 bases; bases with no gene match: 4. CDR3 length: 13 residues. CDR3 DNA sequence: TGTGCCAGCAGCTTGGGAGGGGGCGATGGCTACACCTTC. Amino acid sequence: CASSLGGGDGYTF.

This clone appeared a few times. The CDR3 protein is CATSGTGSRQPQHF. CDR3 nucleotides: TGTGCCACCAGCGGGACAGGGTCCCGGCAGCCCCAGCATTTT. The V call is TRBV15, the J call TRBJ1-5, with 9 bases that match TRBD1. V was pared by 5 bases and J by 7 bases, with 6 bases of the junction left unmatched. Looked up from germline, CDR1 is LNHNV and CDR2 is YYDKDF (reference sequence). The CDR3 is 14 amino acids.

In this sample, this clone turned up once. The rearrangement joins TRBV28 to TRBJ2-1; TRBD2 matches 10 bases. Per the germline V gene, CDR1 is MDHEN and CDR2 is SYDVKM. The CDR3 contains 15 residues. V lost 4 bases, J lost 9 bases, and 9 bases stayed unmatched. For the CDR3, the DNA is TGTGCCAGCAGTTCGGCCGGGACTAGCGTGGGTGAGCAGTTCTTC. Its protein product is CASSSAGTSVGEQFF.

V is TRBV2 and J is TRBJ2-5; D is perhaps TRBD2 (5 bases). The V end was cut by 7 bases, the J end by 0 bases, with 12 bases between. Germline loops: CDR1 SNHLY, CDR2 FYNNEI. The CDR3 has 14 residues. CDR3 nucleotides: TGTGCCAGCACATTAGCGACGTACCAAGAGACCCAGTACTTC. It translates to CASTLATYQETQYF.

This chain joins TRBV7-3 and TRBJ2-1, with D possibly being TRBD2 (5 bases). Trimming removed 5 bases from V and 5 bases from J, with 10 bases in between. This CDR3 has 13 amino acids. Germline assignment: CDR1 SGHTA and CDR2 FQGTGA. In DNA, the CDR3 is TGTGCCAGCAGCCCTGGGCGGGACAATGAGCAGTTCTTC. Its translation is CASSPGRDNEQFF.

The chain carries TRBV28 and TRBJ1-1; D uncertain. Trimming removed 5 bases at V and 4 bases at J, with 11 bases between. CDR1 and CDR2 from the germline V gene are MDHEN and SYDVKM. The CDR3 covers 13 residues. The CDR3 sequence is CASSPAGGTEAFF. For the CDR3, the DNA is TGTGCCAGCAGTCCCGCGGGTGGCACTGAAGCTTTCTTT.